The next 27 T cell receptor beta chains were all read from a single sample in a study of OX40 agonist ivuxolimab in advanced cancers. Sequencing was performed with immunoSEQ multiplex PCR; in TCRdb, only in-frame clones are kept and a portion is missing. There are around 60,000 clones in the sample; 80% to 90% occur only once, and 12% lies in the top ten. The input for sequencing was CD4+ or CD8+ T cells sorted from blood, taken in a trial of the OX40 agonist ivuxolimab. The receptors were gathered from an adult with an advanced solid tumor such as melanoma, head and neck, liver or kidney cancer.

The V call is TRBV5-1, the J call TRBJ2-5, with 7 bases lining up with TRBD2. This CDR3 comprises 15 residues. J lost 5 bases, V lost 8 bases, and 15 bases had no gene match. CDR1 and CDR2 (germline): SGHRS, YFSETQ. The CDR3 region has the DNA TGCGCCAGTGGGGAGGGCCCAACCACAATGGAGACCCAGTACTTC. Encoded protein: CASGEGPTTMETQYF.

This chain links TRBV16 with TRBJ2-7; TRBD2 is a possible D gene (6 bases). The ends were cut back, 5 bases at V and 8 bases at J, with 28 bases in the middle. Germline lookup yields CDR1 KGHSY and CDR2 FQNENV. The CDR3 contains 17 residues. The CDR3 spells CASSSTAGEEGLWQQYF. CDR3 DNA: TGTGCCAGCAGCTCTACCGCAGGTGAGGAGGGGTTATGGCAGCAGTACTTC.

The chain uses TRBV25-1 and TRBJ2-7, with a weak D call TRBD2 (5 bases). Germline loops: CDR1 MGHDK, CDR2 SYGVNS. Deletions cut 3 bases from V and 2 bases from J, with 11 bases between. The CDR3 runs to 14 residues. CDR3 sequence reads: CASSDYGVAYEQYF. As DNA, the CDR3 is TGTGCCAGCAGTGATTACGGGGTAGCCTACGAGCAGTACTTC.

Worth noting for this clone: Other DNA variants within this sample encode the same CDR3. CDR3 region: CASSLAGGNTEAFF. As DNA, the CDR3 is TGCGCCAGCAGCTTGGCGGGGGGCAACACTGAAGCTTTCTTT. V and J are TRBV5-1 and TRBJ1-1; possibly TRBD1 for D (6 bases). V lost 0 bases, J lost 2 bases, and 8 bases lay in between. The V gene's germline CDR1 is SGHRS and CDR2 YFSETQ. This CDR3 is 14 amino acids long.

The CDR3 DNA reads as TGTGCCAGAAGCTTAACCCCTCGACTAGCGGGAGTTAAGAATGAGCAGTTCTTC. It encodes CARSLTPRLAGVKNEQFF. The chain combines TRBV5-3 with TRBJ2-1; 12 nucleotides line up with TRBD2. TRBV5-3 is an open reading frame whose function is uncertain. The CDR3 length is 18 residues. Germline trimming cut 2 bases from V and 7 bases from J; bases unmatched to any gene: 13.

The rearrangement uses TRBV5-1 and TRBJ2-7, with TRBD1 as a possible D gene (5 bases). Trimming cost V 2 bases and J 5 bases, with 11 bases left between them. Germline V gives CDR1 SGHRS, CDR2 YFSETQ. CDR3 length: 13 amino acids. The CDR3 coding sequence is TGCGCCAGCAGCTTCTCAGGGTTGAACGAGCAGTACTTC. This translates into CASSFSGLNEQYF.

This clone has more than one count but fewer than ten. The chain links TRBV10-2 to TRBJ2-6, with TRBD1 matching 7 bases. This CDR3 region has 15 residues. CDR1 and CDR2 from the germline V gene are WSHSY and SAAADI. V was clipped by 5 bases and J by 2 bases; unmatched bases: 3. CDR3: CASSLDRAGANVLTF. CDR3 DNA: TGCGCCAGCAGTCTAGACAGGGCTGGGGCCAACGTCCTGACTTTC.

J is TRBJ2-7 and V is TRBV5-6; D not certain. The CDR3 runs to 12 residues. Trimming left V 0 bases short and J 3 bases short, with 4 bases between. CDR1 and CDR2 (germline): SGHDT, YYEEEE. The CDR3 is CASSLGLYEQYF. The CDR3 DNA reads TGTGCCAGCAGCTTGGGGCTCTACGAGCAGTACTTC.

CDR3 coding DNA: TGTGCCAGTAGTATACGGGACAGAAGATATAGCAATCAGCCCCAGCATTTT. Translated, it gives CASSIRDRRYSNQPQHF. The rearrangement joins TRBV19 to TRBJ1-5, with 7 bases fitting TRBD1. Germline V lookup: CDR1 LNHDA, CDR2 SQIVND (reference sequence). This CDR3 has 17 residues. V was pared by 2 bases and J by 0 bases, with 7 bases of the junction left unmatched.

This clone appeared a single time. This chain joins TRBV27 and TRBJ1-2; 8 bases agree with TRBD1. The germline CDR1 and CDR2 sequences are MNHEY and SMNVEV (reference sequence). This CDR3 region has 14 residues. V lost 8 bases and J lost 0; bases outside the gene matches: 5. The CDR3 loop is CASRQGAPNYGYTF. CDR3 in DNA: TGTGCCAGCCGCCAGGGGGCCCCTAACTATGGCTACACCTTC.

This clone came up once. CDR3 coding DNA: TGTGCCAGCAGCCCCCTTAGCGGGAGCGCGGCAGATACGCAGTATTTT. It encodes CASSPLSGSAADTQYF. J is TRBJ2-3 and V is TRBV7-3, with 9 bases identical to TRBD2. The V and J ends lost 5 bases and 4 bases, in that order; junction bases with no gene match: 10. This CDR3 is 16 amino acids long. Germline V gives CDR1 SGHTA, CDR2 FQGTGA.

The rearrangement uses TRBV7-3 and TRBJ2-3; possibly TRBD2 for D (5 bases). V lost 4 bases and J lost 0, with 11 bases in between. From germline, CDR1 is SGHTA and CDR2 FQGTGA. The CDR3 extends over 15 amino acids. The CDR3 nucleotides are TGTGCCAGCAGCTCTTTGACGGGAAGCACAGATACGCAGTATTTT. Protein product: CASSSLTGSTDTQYF.

This clone was seen just once. The chain recombines TRBV11-2 with TRBJ2-5; 9 positions match TRBD1. The V and J ends lost 3 bases and 5 bases, in that order; junction bases with no gene match: 7. The CDR3 is 15 amino acids. In germline, CDR1 is SGHAT, CDR2 FQNNGV. CDR3 residues: CASSFIWDRDETQYF. DNA for the CDR3: TGTGCCAGCAGCTTTATTTGGGACAGGGACGAGACCCAGTACTTC.

The V call is TRBV5-1, the J call TRBJ1-1; 8 bases fit TRBD1. The V gene end was trimmed by 1 base and the J gene end by 7 bases; junction bases not matched to a gene: 6. This CDR3 is built from 14 residues. The germline V gene has CDR1 SGHRS and CDR2 YFSETQ. The CDR3, as DNA: TGCGCCAGCAGCTTGCTCGGGACAGGCCGTGAAGCTTTCTTT. It translates to CASSLLGTGREAFF. Variable domain in full (rest from reference TRBV5-1 and TRBJ1-1): KAGVTQTPRYLIKTRGQQVTLSCSPISGHRSVSWYQQTPGQGLQFLFEYFSETQRNKGNFPGRFSGRQFSNSRSEMNVSTLELGDSALYLCASSLLGTGREAFFGQGTRLTVV.

This chain connects TRBV28 to TRBJ2-5; D possibly corresponds to TRBD1 (6 bases). Trimming removed 3 bases at V and 5 bases at J, with 7 bases between. The CDR3 spans 12 residues. Germline V gene sequence: CDR1 MDHEN, CDR2 SYDVKM. CDR3 DNA: TGTGCCAGCAGTTTCGACAGGGAGACCCAGTACTTC. Its protein is CASSFDRETQYF. Looking up the rest from reference TRBV28 and TRBJ2-5 gives the full variable domain: DVKVTQSSRYLVKRTGEKVFLECVQDMDHENMFWYRQDPGLGLRLIYFSYDVKMKEKGDIPEGYSVSREKKERFSLILESASTNQTSMYLCASSFDRETQYFGPGTRLLVL.

The chain has TRBV7-7 and TRBJ2-2; 10 bases are shared with TRBD1. CDR1 SSHAT and CDR2 FNYEAQ come from the germline V gene (reference sequence). The length of the CDR3 is 17 residues. The V and J ends lost 5 bases and 7 bases, in that order; junction bases with no gene match: 13. The CDR3 loop is CASSGAPGQGMDGELFF. The CDR3 DNA reads as TGTGCCAGCAGCGGGGCCCCGGGACAGGGGATGGACGGGGAGCTGTTTTTT.

The rearrangement uses TRBV27 and TRBJ2-7; a possible D gene is TRBD1 (6 bases). The CDR3 spans 14 residues. Deletions cut 2 bases from V and 6 bases from J, with 14 bases between. Germline values: CDR1 MNHEY, CDR2 SMNVEV (reference sequence). CDR3 nucleotides: TGTGCCAGCAGTTTAGGGGGCACGGATCTCGAGCAGTACTTC. Encoded protein: CASSLGGTDLEQYF.

The rearrangement links TRBV2 to TRBJ2-1; 8 bases line up with TRBD2. The germline gives CDR1 SNHLY, CDR2 FYNNEI. This CDR3 is built from 14 residues. Trimming took 7 bases from V and 3 from J; bases not matched to a gene: 5. The CDR3, as DNA: TGTGCCAGCACTTGGCTAGCGGGCTACAATGAGCAGTTCTTC. Amino acid sequence: CASTWLAGYNEQFF. Full variable domain (missing parts from reference TRBV2 and TRBJ2-1): EPEVTQTPSHQVTQMGQEVILRCVPISNHLYFYWYRQILGQKVEFLVSFYNNEISEKSEIFDDQFSVERPDGSNFTLKIRSTKLEDSAMYFCASTWLAGYNEQFFGPGTRLTVL.

This clone showed up just once. The V gene is TRBV7-6, the J gene TRBJ2-1; D is possibly TRBD1 (6 bases). Trimming left V 2 bases short and J 5 bases short, with 28 bases between. Looked up from germline, CDR1 is SGHVS and CDR2 is FNYEAQ. This CDR3 spans 20 amino acids. The CDR3 DNA follows: TGTGCCAGCAGCTTAATGCCCGGGACAAACGATCGCCGGGATAACAATGAGCAGTTCTTC. Its translation is CASSLMPGTNDRRDNNEQFF.

This chain joins TRBV7-9 and TRBJ1-2; no clear D gene. The CDR3 totals 14 residues. Germline V gene sequence: CDR1 SEHNR, CDR2 FQNEAQ (reference sequence). Between the trimmed V and J ends, which lost 5 bases and 0 bases, there was a span of 10 bases. Written as DNA, the CDR3 is TGTGCCAGCAGCAGGGTCGGACCTAACTATGGCTACACCTTC. This encodes CASSRVGPNYGYTF.

Points on this clone: Other DNA sequences within the sample encode an identical CDR3. V is TRBV27 and J is TRBJ2-7, with D uncertain. The length of the CDR3 is 12 residues. Germline assignment: CDR1 MNHEY and CDR2 SMNVEV (reference sequence). Trimming removed 6 bases at V and 0 bases at J, with 6 bases between. The CDR3 bases are TGTGCCAGCAGCCCAAGCTCCTACGAGCAGTACTTC. Its protein product is CASSPSSYEQYF.

The DNA for the CDR3 is TGTGCCAGCAGTTACCCCGGACTAGCGGGACTCGGCGAGCAGTACTTC. It is translated as CASSYPGLAGLGEQYF. The chain has TRBV6-6 and TRBJ2-5, with 12 bases identical to TRBD2. The end of the DNA aligns better with TRBJ2-7, so the J call may be wrong. This CDR3 has 16 amino acids. CDR1 MNHNY and CDR2 SVGAGI come from the germline V gene (reference sequence).

This chain links TRBV28 with TRBJ2-5, with 7 positions matching TRBD2. With V trimmed by 10 bases and J by 4 bases, 12 bases remained unmatched. The CDR3 runs 14 residues. Germline V gene sequence: CDR1 MDHEN, CDR2 SYDVKM. The CDR3 loop is CATELAMGRETQYF. CDR3 in DNA: TGTGCCACCGAACTAGCGATGGGTCGAGAGACCCAGTACTTC. The complete variable domain, with remaining parts taken from reference TRBV28 and TRBJ2-5, reads DVKVTQSSRYLVKRTGEKVFLECVQDMDHENMFWYRQDPGLGLRLIYFSYDVKMKEKGDIPEGYSVSREKKERFSLILESASTNQTSMYLCATELAMGRETQYFGPGTRLLVL.

The rearrangement uses TRBV15 and TRBJ2-4; D is unresolved. CDR1 is LNHNV and CDR2 is YYDKDF in the germline V gene (reference sequence). There are 14 residues in the CDR3. Trimming shortened V by 5 bases and J by 2 bases, and 10 bases separated the two germline ends. CDR3 loop: CATSGETSKNIQYF. In DNA, the CDR3 is TGTGCCACCAGCGGGGAAACGTCCAAAAACATTCAGTACTTC.

The chain employs TRBV5-4 and TRBJ1-1; TRBD1 aligns across 7 bases. Looked up from germline, CDR1 is SGHNT and CDR2 is YYREEE (reference sequence). J lost 1 base, V lost 4 bases, and 7 bases had no gene match. CDR3 size: 15 residues. The CDR3 sequence: CASSRTGNRNTEAFF. The DNA for the CDR3 is TGTGCCAGCAGCCGGACAGGTAATAGGAACACTGAAGCTTTCTTT.

The chain recombines TRBV27 with TRBJ1-2; a possible D gene is TRBD1 (5 bases). V was cut by 5 bases and J by 2 bases, with 12 bases left in between. The V gene's germline CDR1 is MNHEY and CDR2 SMNVEV (reference sequence). This CDR3 is 14 amino acids long. CDR3 region: CASSPDWGNYGYTF. The CDR3 DNA reads as TGTGCCAGCAGTCCAGATTGGGGGAACTATGGCTACACCTTC.

This chain uses TRBV6-4 with TRBJ2-3; 8 bases fit TRBD1. CDR1 MRHNA and CDR2 SNTAGT come from the germline V gene. CDR3 size: 16 residues. The junction had 5 bases not matched to a gene; V was cut back by 3 bases and J by 0 bases. The CDR3 protein is CASSEGQGSSTDTQYF. As DNA, the CDR3 is TGTGCCAGCAGTGAAGGACAGGGCTCCAGCACAGATACGCAGTATTTT.